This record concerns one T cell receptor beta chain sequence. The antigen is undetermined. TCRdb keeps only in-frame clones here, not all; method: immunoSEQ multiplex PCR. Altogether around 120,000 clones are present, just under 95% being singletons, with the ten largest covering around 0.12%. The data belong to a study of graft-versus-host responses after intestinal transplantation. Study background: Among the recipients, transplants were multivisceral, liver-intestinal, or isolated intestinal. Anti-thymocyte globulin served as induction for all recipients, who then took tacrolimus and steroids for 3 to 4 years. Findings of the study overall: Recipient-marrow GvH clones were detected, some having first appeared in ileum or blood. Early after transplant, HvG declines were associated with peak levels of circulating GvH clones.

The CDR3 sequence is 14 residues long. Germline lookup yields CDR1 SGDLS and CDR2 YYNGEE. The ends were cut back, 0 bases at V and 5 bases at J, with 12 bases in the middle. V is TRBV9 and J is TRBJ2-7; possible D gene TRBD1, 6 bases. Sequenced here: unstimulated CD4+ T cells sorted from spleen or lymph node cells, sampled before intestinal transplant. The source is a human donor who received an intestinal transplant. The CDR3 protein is CASSVGGQEHEQYF. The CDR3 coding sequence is TGTGCCAGCAGCGTAGGGGGGCAGGAACACGAGCAGTACTTC.